A single sample gave rise to the 16 T cell receptor beta chains below, sequenced in a study of T cells in Graves' hyperthyroidism and ophthalmopathy. It was RNA transcripts that yielded the amplified TCR beta CDR3 regions. The HTBI set primed first-round TCR CDR3 RT-PCR. TCRdb re-called the multiplex PCR reads with MiXCR, one entry per CDR3 protein. The sample lists hundreds of thousands of distinct CDR3 sequences, more than 20% occurring once. Material for sequencing was blood. The receptors derive from a man aged 25 to 40 with Graves' ophthalmopathy.

The V call is TRBV29-1, the J call TRBJ2-5; 8 nucleotides align to TRBD1. CDR1 is SQVTM and CDR2 is ANQGSEA in the germline V gene. V shed 2 bases, J shed 4 bases, and the junction held 3 bases outside the gene matches. The CDR3 spans 13 residues. The CDR3 loop is CSVESGGGETQYF. The CDR3 DNA is TGCAGCGTTGAATCAGGGGGCGGAGAGACCCAGTACTTC.

This chain uses TRBV10-1 with TRBJ2-5; possible D gene TRBD2, 6 bases. This CDR3 comprises 13 residues. Germline V CDR1 and CDR2: WNHNN, SYGVQD (reference sequence). Trimming took 3 bases from V and 4 from J, leaving 9 bases between them. As DNA, the CDR3 is TGCGCCAGCAGTGACGGCGGGATAGAGACCCAGTACTTC. As protein: CASSDGGIETQYF.

In this sample, this clonotype turned up a few times. The chain employs TRBV12-3 or TRBV12-4 and TRBJ2-5; D might be TRBD1 (5 bases). V shed 2 bases and J shed 4 bases, with 8 bases lying between them. The CDR3 loop spans 13 amino acids. This CDR3 reads CASSLIRVETQYF. For the CDR3, the DNA is TGTGCCAGCAGTTTAATCAGGGTAGAGACCCAGTACTTC.

V is TRBV30 and J is TRBJ1-4, with D perhaps TRBD1 (5 bases). Trimming stripped 0 bases from V and 7 bases from J, with 12 bases between. Germline V CDR1 and CDR2: GTSNPN, SVGIG (reference sequence). The CDR3 is made up of 14 amino acids. CDR3 amino acids: CAWSVSGGSEKLFF. The CDR3 nucleotides are TGTGCCTGGAGTGTAAGTGGGGGAAGTGAAAAACTGTTTTTT.

The chain couples TRBV2 to TRBJ2-5; TRBD1 matches 10 bases. The CDR3 contains 14 residues. CDR1 and CDR2 (germline): SNHLY, FYNNEI. V gave up 7 bases and J gave up 5 bases; unmatched junction bases: 7. The CDR3: CASTPGQGMETQYF. The CDR3 nucleotides are TGTGCCAGCACCCCGGGACAGGGGATGGAGACCCAGTACTTC. The variable domain in full, with the rest retrieved from reference TRBV2 and TRBJ2-5, is EPEVTQTPSHQVTQMGQEVILRCVPISNHLYFYWYRQILGQKVEFLVSFYNNEISEKSEIFDDQFSVERPDGSNFTLKIRSTKLEDSAMYFCASTPGQGMETQYFGPGTRLLVL.

CDR3 nucleotide sequence: TGTGCCAGCAGTTCCCTGGGCTCCGATACTGAAGCTTTCTTT. Its protein product is CASSSLGSDTEAFF. The chain employs TRBV6-5 and TRBJ1-1; D not resolved. The length of the CDR3 is 14 residues. CDR1 and CDR2 from the germline V gene are MNHEY and SVGAGI. Between the trimmed V and J ends, which lost 4 bases and 5 bases, there was a span of 14 bases.

The V gene is TRBV7-3, the J gene TRBJ2-1; 14 bases match TRBD2. Germline-derived CDR1 and CDR2 are SGHTA and FQGTGA. The CDR3 covers 16 residues. Losses at the gene ends were 5 bases for V and 7 bases for J; bases not matched to a gene: 7. CDR3 amino acids: CASSEGLAGAGNEQFF. For the CDR3, the DNA is TGTGCCAGCAGCGAGGGACTAGCGGGAGCGGGGAATGAGCAGTTCTTC.

This clonotype was detected many times. V is TRBV11-2 and J is TRBJ2-1, with TRBD1 matching 8 bases. The CDR3 consists of 14 residues. V shed 4 bases and J 6 bases; nucleotides not matched to a gene: 5. The germline gives CDR1 SGHAT, CDR2 FQNNGV. CDR3 sequence (DNA): TGTGCCAGCAGCTCCGGGACAGGCCTCAATGAGCAGTTCTTC. Amino acid sequence: CASSSGTGLNEQFF.

A word on this clonotype: At one end the junction does not follow the germline gene, possibly because of a read error. The chain employs TRBV7-8 and TRBJ2-1; weak D call: TRBD2 (6 bases). CDR1 is SGHVS and CDR2 is FQNEAQ in the germline V gene. This CDR3 comprises 22 residues. The CDR3 DNA reads TGTGCCAGCGGCTTGGGAACAGATTGGGACTTCACTCCCCACCAACTCCACAATGAGCAGTTCTTC. Protein: CASGLGTDWDFTPHQLHNEQFF. Complete variable domain (other parts from reference TRBV7-8 and TRBJ2-1): GAGVSQSPRYKVAKRGQDVALRCDPISGHVSLFWYQQALGQGPEFLTYFQNEAQLDKSGLPSDRFFAERPEGSVSTLKIQRTQQEDSAVYLCASGLGTDWDFTPHQLHNEQFFGPGTRLTVL.

The J gene is TRBJ2-2, the V gene TRBV27, with a weak D call TRBD1 (6 bases). V was pared by 7 bases and J by 0 bases, with 12 bases between. This CDR3 spans 15 amino acids. The germline CDR1 and CDR2 sequences are MNHEY and SMNVEV (reference sequence). The CDR3 is CASTQGTSNTGELFF. The CDR3 DNA reads as TGTGCCAGCACCCAAGGGACATCGAACACCGGGGAGCTGTTTTTT.

This clonotype was recorded a few times. The V gene is TRBV10-3, the J gene TRBJ1-3; D ambiguous. Germline V gene data show CDR1 as ENHRY and CDR2 as SYGVKD. Trimming cost V 4 bases and J 2 bases, with 9 bases left between them. The CDR3 runs to 14 residues. CDR3 protein: CAISGGNTGNTIYF. The CDR3 DNA follows: TGTGCCATCAGTGGAGGGAATACTGGAAACACCATATATTTT.

This clonotype turned up a few times. The V call is TRBV9, the J call TRBJ1-4; D gene ambiguous. V was clipped by 3 bases and J by 10 bases, with 10 bases between them. This CDR3 comprises 12 residues. CDR1 and CDR2 (germline): SGDLS, YYNGEE. CDR3 region: CASSGLIGKLFF. In nucleotides, the CDR3 is TGTGCCAGCAGCGGCCTAATAGGAAAACTGTTTTTT.

The table lists this clonotype with many counts. The CDR3 bases are TGTGCCAGCAGCCTCTACGGGCCCACTGTGAATGAGCAGTTCTTC. Encoded protein: CASSLYGPTVNEQFF. The rearrangement links TRBV7-2 to TRBJ2-1; D call uncertain. V lost 5 bases and J lost 7, with 18 bases in between. CDR3 length equals 15 residues. Per germline, CDR1 SGHTA and CDR2 FQGNSA.

This clonotype was seen many times. This chain uses TRBV11-2 with TRBJ2-7, with 8 bases matching TRBD1. The CDR3 is made up of 15 amino acids. V lost 5 bases and J lost 8; bases outside the gene matches: 14. The germline V gene has CDR1 SGHAT and CDR2 FQNNGV. Here the CDR3 reads CASSRGGQGKNQQYF. In DNA, the CDR3 is TGTGCCAGCAGCCGGGGAGGACAGGGAAAGAATCAGCAGTACTTC.

The table lists this clonotype with a few counts. The chain combines TRBV6-6 with TRBJ2-3, with D perhaps matching TRBD2 (7 bases). The V gene's germline CDR1 is MNHNY and CDR2 SVGAGI (reference sequence). CDR3 length: 16 residues. V dropped 2 bases and J dropped 4 bases, with 16 bases sitting between them. The CDR3 loop reads CASSYGMGGLADTQYF. The CDR3 DNA reads as TGTGCCAGCAGTTACGGGATGGGGGGGCTCGCAGATACGCAGTATTTT.

The genes are TRBV10-3 and TRBJ1-1; D is ambiguous. There are 13 residues in the CDR3. The V gene's germline CDR1 is ENHRY and CDR2 SYGVKD. Between the trimmed V and J ends, which lost 6 bases and 4 bases, there was a span of 12 bases. The CDR3 spells CAISQSGGTEAFF. The CDR3 DNA follows: TGTGCCATCAGCCAGAGCGGAGGCACTGAAGCTTTCTTT.